The text below deals with one TCR beta chain. What it recognizes is unknown. This sample is part of a study of response to subunit inactivated influenza vaccine. Regarding the study as a whole: It was the authors' suggestion that each seasonal influenza vaccination recruits few new T cells.

Germline values: CDR1 DFQATT, CDR2 SNEGSKA (reference sequence). The length of the CDR3 is 16 residues. V trimming: 0 bases; J trimming: 3 bases; junction bases outside the gene matches: 10. TCRdb reprocessed the RT-PCR reads via MiXCR and lists one record per CDR3 protein. The data show about 650,000 distinct CDR3 sequences, with around 16% seen just once and more than 9% held by the top ten. The sequencing used PBMCs from blood, collected roughly 13 days after vaccination. The receptor's source is a man between 50 and 59 years old who received an inactivated influenza vaccine. The V gene is TRBV20-1, the J gene TRBJ2-5; 7 bases align to TRBD1. CDR3 DNA: TGCAGTGCTAGAGATACATTGGGACAGATTGAAGAGACCCAGTACTTC. Translating gives CSARDTLGQIEETQYF.